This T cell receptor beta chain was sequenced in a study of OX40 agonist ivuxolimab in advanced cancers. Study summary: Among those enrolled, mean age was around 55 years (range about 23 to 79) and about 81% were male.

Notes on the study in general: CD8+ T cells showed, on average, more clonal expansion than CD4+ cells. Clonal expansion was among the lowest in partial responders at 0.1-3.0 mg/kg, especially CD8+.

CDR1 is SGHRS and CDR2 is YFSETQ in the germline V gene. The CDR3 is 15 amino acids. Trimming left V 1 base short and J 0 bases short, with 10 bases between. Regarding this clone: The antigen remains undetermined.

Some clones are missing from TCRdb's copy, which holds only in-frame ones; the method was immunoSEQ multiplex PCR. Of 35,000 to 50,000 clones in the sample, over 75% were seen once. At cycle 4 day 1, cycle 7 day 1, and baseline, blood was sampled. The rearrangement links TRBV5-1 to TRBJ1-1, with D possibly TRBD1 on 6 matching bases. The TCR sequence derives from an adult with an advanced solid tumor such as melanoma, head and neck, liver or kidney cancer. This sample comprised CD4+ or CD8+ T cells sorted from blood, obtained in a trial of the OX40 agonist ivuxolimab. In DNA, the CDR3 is TGCGCCAGCAGCTTGCTACAGGGATTGAACACTGAAGCTTTCTTT. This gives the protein CASSLLQGLNTEAFF.